This T cell receptor beta chain is drawn from a study of CD8 T cells in ankylosing spondylitis. TCRdb ran MiXCR on the 5' RACE reads and lists one entry per CDR3 protein. The table includes tens of thousands of distinct CDR3 sequences, around 10% detected once. This clonotype was observed many times. Per germline, CDR1 SGHRS and CDR2 YFSETQ. There are 13 residues in the CDR3. V dropped 5 bases and J dropped 3; count of bases not matched to a gene: 4. The sequenced sample was blood, either unsorted or a sorted T cell fraction (not recorded which). This sequence joins TRBV5-1 and TRBJ1-1; 7 nucleotides line up with TRBD1. The TCR was taken from a male donor with ankylosing spondylitis or in good health (not recorded which). This CDR3 is CASSRQGDTEAFF. In DNA form, the CDR3 reads TGCGCCAGCAGTCGGCAGGGGGACACTGAAGCTTTCTTT. Full variable domain (outside the CDR3, taken from reference TRBV5-1 and TRBJ1-1): KAGVTQTPRYLIKTRGQQVTLSCSPISGHRSVSWYQQTPGQGLQFLFEYFSETQRNKGNFPGRFSGRQFSNSRSEMNVSTLELGDSALYLCASSRQGDTEAFFGQGTRLTVV.